The 25 T cell receptor beta chains reported below all come from one sample, sequenced in a study of blood T cell repertoires in COVID-19. The assay was immunoSEQ multiplex PCR, and TCRdb's table has in-frame clones only and misses some. Among 70,000 to 90,000 clones listed, 86% were seen once. Specimen: peripheral blood. These receptors originate from a man aged 55-75 years with acute or convalescent COVID-19.

V is TRBV7-9 and J is TRBJ1-1, with D perhaps TRBD1 (5 bases). The CDR3 spans 13 residues. V lost 10 bases and J 1 base, leaving 13 bases between the germline ends. CDR1 and CDR2 (germline): SEHNR, FQNEAQ (reference sequence). This CDR3 is CATDTTRNTEAFF. CDR3 DNA: TGTGCCACGGACACGACTCGGAACACTGAAGCTTTCTTT.

The genes are TRBV13 and TRBJ1-2, with 7 bases identical to TRBD1. In germline, CDR1 is PRHDT, CDR2 FYEKMQ (reference sequence). CDR3 length equals 13 residues. V lost 3 bases and J lost 5; bases outside the gene matches: 3. Here the CDR3 reads CASSLRDSYGYTF. The CDR3 bases are TGTGCCAGCAGCTTGAGGGACAGTTATGGCTACACCTTC.

The chain employs TRBV24-1 and TRBJ2-3; 9 bases are a match to TRBD2. Trimming took 3 bases from V and 2 from J; bases not matched to a gene: 8. This CDR3 has 17 residues. From germline, CDR1 is KGHDR and CDR2 SFDVKD. The DNA of the CDR3 is TGTGCCACCAGTGATGCACTCGGCGGGGGGGCCACAGATACGCAGTATTTT. This encodes CATSDALGGGATDTQYF.

The chain is built from TRBV5-1 and TRBJ2-5; D is perhaps TRBD2 (6 bases). Trimming stripped 0 bases from V and 1 base from J, with 13 bases between. The CDR3 extends over 16 amino acids. Germline values: CDR1 SGHRS, CDR2 YFSETQ. The CDR3 DNA follows: TGCGCCAGCAGCTTGGGAACGGGGGTCGGCCAAGAGACCCAGTACTTC. This codes for CASSLGTGVGQETQYF.

J is TRBJ1-4 and V is TRBV19; D gene uncertain. V was cut by 5 bases and J by 7 bases, with 14 bases left in between. This CDR3 region has 14 residues. Per germline, CDR1 LNHDA and CDR2 SQIVND (reference sequence). CDR3 amino acids: CASSPLGSREKLFF. The CDR3 DNA follows: TGTGCCAGTAGTCCATTGGGGAGCCGTGAAAAACTGTTTTTT.

The gene calls are TRBV5-4 and TRBJ2-7; TRBD2 matches at 10 bases. V trimming: 4 bases; J trimming: 2 bases; junction bases outside the gene matches: 9. Germline-derived CDR1 and CDR2 are SGHNT and YYREEE (reference sequence). The CDR3 is 16 amino acids. This CDR3 is CASSPGLLAGTYEQYF. The DNA of the CDR3 is TGTGCCAGCAGCCCAGGGTTACTAGCGGGAACCTACGAGCAGTACTTC.

This chain links TRBV5-1 with TRBJ1-2; D is possibly TRBD1 (5 bases). Germline V gene data show CDR1 as SGHRS and CDR2 as YFSETQ. V was pared by 4 bases and J by 1 base, with 14 bases between. The CDR3 consists of 15 residues. CDR3 sequence: CASSETQGGNYGYTF. CDR3 nucleotides: TGCGCCAGCAGCGAGACCCAGGGAGGTAACTATGGCTACACCTTC.

The chain has TRBV7-8 and TRBJ2-1; the D gene is possibly TRBD2 (6 bases). Germline V CDR1 and CDR2: SGHVS, FQNEAQ. This CDR3 spans 15 amino acids. V was shortened by 5 bases and J by 6 bases, with 17 bases between the two germline ends. CDR3 amino acids: CASSRQGTLSNEQFF. The CDR3 coding sequence is TGTGCCAGCAGCAGACAAGGGACTTTGAGCAATGAGCAGTTCTTC.

Turning to this clone: Relative to the germline gene, one junction end is altered; a read error may explain this. The rearrangement links TRBV5-1 to TRBJ2-3; TRBD2 agrees at 9 bases. The CDR3 runs to 14 residues. The germline V gene has CDR1 SGHRS and CDR2 YFSETQ. The DNA of the CDR3 is TGCGCCAGCAGCTTTAGCGGGAGCAGAGATACGCAGTATTTT. It translates to CASSFSGSRDTQYF.

The V call is TRBV11-1, the J call TRBJ2-7, with TRBD1 as a possible D gene (5 bases). Trimming removed 3 bases from V and 9 bases from J, with 18 bases in between. Germline lookup yields CDR1 SGHAT and CDR2 FQDESV (reference sequence). The CDR3 consists of 14 residues. The CDR3 loop reads CASSLTRDLSRQYF. CDR3 nucleotide sequence: TGTGCCAGCAGCTTGACCAGGGATCTCTCGCGGCAGTACTTC.

J is TRBJ1-2 and V is TRBV19, with 7 nucleotides matching TRBD1. Germline lookup yields CDR1 LNHDA and CDR2 SQIVND (reference sequence). The junction had 9 bases not matched to a gene; V was cut back by 5 bases and J by 0 bases. This CDR3 region has 16 residues. The CDR3 DNA reads as TGTGCCAGTAGTCCCCGGGACAGCCGGACTAACTATGGCTACACCTTC. This translates into CASSPRDSRTNYGYTF.

This sequence joins TRBV27 and TRBJ1-2, with 7 bases aligning to TRBD1. V was pared by 7 bases and J by 4 bases, with 9 bases of the junction left unmatched. There are 14 residues in the CDR3. Germline lookup yields CDR1 MNHEY and CDR2 SMNVEV (reference sequence). CDR3 sequence (DNA): TGTGCCAGCAAGACGGACAGGCTTCGCTATGGCTACACCTTC. Amino acid sequence: CASKTDRLRYGYTF.

This clone was recorded once. V usage is TRBV7-6 and J usage is TRBJ2-3; 10 bases match TRBD2. V was pared by 3 bases and J by 1 base, with 13 bases of the junction left unmatched. The CDR3 is 19 residues long. Germline V gene lookup returns CDR1 SGHVS and CDR2 FNYEAQ. The CDR3: CASSFPSGGAVEGTDTQYF. The DNA for the CDR3 is TGTGCCAGCAGCTTCCCTAGCGGGGGAGCTGTTGAAGGCACAGATACGCAGTATTTT.

J is TRBJ1-4 and V is TRBV11-2; D is ambiguous. This CDR3 is 13 amino acids long. V gave up 4 bases and J gave up 10 bases, with 13 bases separating them. Germline CDR1 is SGHAT and CDR2 is FQNNGV. The DNA for the CDR3 is TGTGCCAGCAGCTCCCGGGTCGCTCGAAAACTGTTTTTT. Its translation is CASSSRVARKLFF.

The V gene is TRBV30, the J gene TRBJ1-1; 7 positions match TRBD1. Germline V lookup: CDR1 GTSNPN, CDR2 SVGIG (reference sequence). The V and J ends lost 1 base and 6 bases, in that order; junction bases with no gene match: 5. The CDR3 sequence is 13 residues long. Written as DNA, the CDR3 is TGTGCCTGGAGTGCCGGACAGGTCTCTGAAGCTTTCTTT. It encodes CAWSAGQVSEAFF.

DNA of the CDR3: TGTGCCAGCCGAAGGGACAGCTATGATAATTCACCCCTCCACTTT. Protein: CASRRDSYDNSPLHF. The V and J genes are TRBV11-1 and TRBJ1-6, with 7 bases matching TRBD1. CDR1 and CDR2 (germline): SGHAT, FQDESV (reference sequence). V gave up 8 bases and J gave up 5 bases; unmatched junction bases: 9. The length of the CDR3 is 15 residues.

The V call is TRBV20-1, the J call TRBJ1-4; D perhaps matches TRBD1 (6 bases). Germline V gene data show CDR1 as DFQATT and CDR2 as SNEGSKA (reference sequence). The CDR3 is made up of 11 amino acids. Between the trimmed V and J ends, which lost 6 bases and 8 bases, there was a span of 10 bases. CDR3 coding DNA: TGCAGTGCACCCGGGACAGAAAAACTGTTTTTT. Protein product: CSAPGTEKLFF.

The gene calls are TRBV15 and TRBJ2-7; maybe TRBD2 (6 bases). The V gene's germline CDR1 is LNHNV and CDR2 YYDKDF (reference sequence). The V gene lost 0 bases and the J gene lost 7 bases, with 19 bases spanning the gap. The CDR3 runs to 16 residues. Here the CDR3 reads CATSRDWATPGEEQYF. The CDR3 region has the DNA TGTGCCACCAGCAGAGATTGGGCGACTCCGGGAGAGGAGCAGTACTTC. Combining the CDR3 with reference TRBV15 and TRBJ2-7 gives the whole variable domain DAMVIQNPRYQVTQFGKPVTLSCSQTLNHNVMYWYQQKSSQAPKLLFHYYDKDFNNEADTPDNFQSRRPNTSFCFLDIRSPGLGDTAMYLCATSRDWATPGEEQYFGPGTRLTVT.

The chain links TRBV6-5 to TRBJ2-7; TRBD1 agrees at 9 bases. The CDR3 runs 14 residues. CDR1 is MNHEY, CDR2 SVGAGI, per germline. V was pared by 7 bases and J by 5 bases, with 9 bases of the junction left unmatched. The CDR3: CASTRTGEWDEQYF. As DNA, the CDR3 is TGTGCCAGCACTCGGACAGGGGAGTGGGACGAGCAGTACTTC.

This chain links TRBV19 with TRBJ2-1; 10 bases agree with TRBD2. J was trimmed by 2 bases and V by 5 bases; bases with no gene match: 3. The CDR3 runs to 15 residues. Germline loops: CDR1 LNHDA, CDR2 SQIVND (reference sequence). In DNA form, the CDR3 reads TGTGCCAGTAGTCTGGGGACTAGCGCCTACAATGAGCAGTTCTTC. Translation gives CASSLGTSAYNEQFF.

The gene calls are TRBV7-6 and TRBJ2-7, with D tentatively TRBD1 (6 bases). Trimming removed 5 bases at V and 1 base at J, with 15 bases between. The germline gives CDR1 SGHVS, CDR2 FNYEAQ. The CDR3 has 15 amino acids. The DNA for the CDR3 is TGTGCCAGCAGCGCCCTGACAGGACCTTCCTACGAGCAGTACTTC. Amino acids: CASSALTGPSYEQYF.

The chain carries TRBV7-2 and TRBJ2-2; D may be TRBD2 (5 bases). Trimming pared 3 bases from V and 6 bases from J, leaving 11 bases between. Germline loops: CDR1 SGHTA, CDR2 FQGNSA. This CDR3 region has 14 residues. This chain's CDR3 is CASSLNTRAGELFF. In DNA form, the CDR3 reads TGTGCCAGCAGCTTGAATACTAGAGCCGGGGAGCTGTTTTTT.

V is TRBV9 and J is TRBJ1-4; D gene uncertain. V was pared by 0 bases and J by 5 bases, with 8 bases between. This CDR3 comprises 14 residues. CDR1 is SGDLS and CDR2 is YYNGEE in the germline V gene. Here the CDR3 reads CASSVGVGNEKLFF. For the CDR3, the DNA is TGTGCCAGCAGCGTAGGGGTGGGCAATGAAAAACTGTTTTTT.

The chain joins TRBV5-1 to TRBJ2-7; TRBD1 aligns across 8 bases. The length of the CDR3 is 14 residues. Germline values: CDR1 SGHRS, CDR2 YFSETQ. With 2 bases clipped from V and 4 bases from J, the junction kept 5 bases outside the gene matches. The CDR3 protein is CASSLWDRTYEQYF. Written as DNA, the CDR3 is TGCGCCAGCAGCTTATGGGACAGGACTTACGAGCAGTACTTC.

This chain links TRBV5-1 with TRBJ1-3; D is unclear. With 4 bases removed from V and 0 bases from J, the gap between germline ends came to 14 bases. The CDR3 spans 16 residues. CDR1 is SGHRS, CDR2 YFSETQ, per germline. In DNA, the CDR3 is TGCGCCAGCAGCAATCCACGGGAGAGCTCTGGAAACACCATATATTTT. It specifies CASSNPRESSGNTIYF.